This TCR beta chain originates from a study of vaccination and CD4 T cells after COVID-19. In the study overall: The convalescents were made up of six males and four females, two of whom were Hispanic. Median time from second vaccine dose to sampling was about 70 days (14 to 241).

In its sample, this clonotype was seen once. The antigen is not known. Germline V CDR1 and CDR2: MNHNS, SASEGT. V was cut by 1 base and J by 5 bases, with 11 bases left in between. The CDR3 runs to 14 residues. Treatment defined: roughly nine-day PBMC culture with coronavirus spike peptide pools or control peptides (ViraFEST assay). Cultured CD4+ T cells had their DNA profiled by the Oncomine TCR Beta short-read assay. MiXCR was run by TCRdb on the PCR reads, yielding one entry per CDR3 protein. The sample shows roughly 16,000 distinct CDR3 sequences, under 80% of them seen only once. This sequence originates from a human donor who had recovered from COVID-19. Sequenced input: CD4+ T cells from blood, cultured in vitro. This sequence joins TRBV6-1 and TRBJ1-1, with unresolved D. The CDR3 here is CASSEVRLSTEAFF. The CDR3 bases are TGTGCCAGCAGTGAAGTTCGGTTGTCGACTGAAGCTTTCTTT.